This TCR beta chain was retrieved from a study of cytomegalovirus exposure and HLA in healthy donors. About the study: Out of 398 genotyped donors, about 80% belonged to the Caucasian-associated ancestry cluster. Whole-study results and caveats: The classifier was said to identify cytomegalovirus status with high specificity and sensitivity.

Primers included in the PCR were 60 Vbeta and 13 Jbeta primers. As originally analysed: An analysis that came later counted some 81 million unique TCR beta chains, approximately 11 million shared. Produced via immunoSEQ multiplex PCR; TCRdb's table is partial and in-frame only. The V and J calls and clone size come from that table; D and trimming were worked out from the DNA. Here the sample spans about 130,000 clones, more than 75% being singletons. Germline V gives CDR1 SEHNR, CDR2 FQNEAQ (reference sequence). The CDR3 has 14 amino acids. Trimming removed 1 base at V and 8 bases at J, with 11 bases between. Each donor's status was that of a healthy bone marrow donor. In the case of this clone: Its specificity is unknown.

This sequence originates from a man between 25 and 39 years old in good health and CMV-seronegative. The sequenced sample was PBMCs. The V call is TRBV7-9, the J call TRBJ2-2; D is uncertain. Written as DNA, the CDR3 is TGTGCCAGCAGCTTAGAATGGGCGCGAGGGGAGCTGTTTTTT. Encoded protein: CASSLEWARGELFF.